Given below is one T cell receptor beta chain in context. As yet, its antigen is unknown. This specimen comes from a study of T-cell memory formation after mild COVID-19. General study points: Contracting clones from day 15 to 85 showed balanced CD4/CD8; later expanders favored CD4+.

Each CDR3 protein gets one entry after TCRdb re-called the 5' RACE reads with MiXCR. The sample has some 6,800 distinct CDR3 sequences, 50% to 75% seen once; the top ten hold around 2.5%. CDR1 DFQATT and CDR2 SNEGSKA come from the germline V gene (reference sequence). The CDR3 has 13 residues. Unmatched junction bases numbered 5, after V lost 6 bases and J lost 4 bases. The source is an adult who had mild COVID-19 (a few samples of this study predate the infection). Cell type and time point are not known. Sequencing was carried out using PBMCs or a T cell subset sorted from them (not recorded which). This rearrangement joins TRBV20-1 to TRBJ2-1, with TRBD1 matching over 8 bases. CDR3 residues: CSARDRTYNEQFF. CDR3 bases: TGCAGTGCCAGGGACAGGACTTACAATGAGCAGTTCTTC.